Listed here are 7 T cell receptor beta chains from one sample, sequenced in a study of siplizumab effects on memory and regulatory T cells. Sequencing used immunoSEQ multiplex PCR; TCRdb keeps in-frame clones, though not all of them. Among some 100,000 clones listed, roughly 94% were seen once. Sequencing used Tregs sorted from blood. The receptors were sampled from a human donor in good health.

The rearrangement uses TRBV6-1 and TRBJ1-1, with D maybe TRBD1 (6 bases). Germline loops: CDR1 MNHNS, CDR2 SASEGT. The CDR3 sequence is 15 residues long. Trimming cost V 8 bases and J 0 bases, with 16 bases left between them. The CDR3 spells CASLGQRFMNTEAFF. The CDR3 DNA is TGTGCCAGCCTTGGACAGCGTTTCATGAACACTGAAGCTTTCTTT.

The chain couples TRBV20-1 to TRBJ2-1; D not certain. The CDR3 has 10 residues. V lost 6 bases to trimming and J lost 8 bases, with 8 bases between them. Germline V gives CDR1 DFQATT, CDR2 SNEGSKA (reference sequence). The CDR3, as DNA: TGCAGTGCGTTTCGATATGAGCAGTTCTTC. This sequence encodes CSAFRYEQFF.

This clone has just one count. The V and J genes are TRBV19 and TRBJ2-7, with 10 nucleotides matching TRBD2. Germline V CDR1 and CDR2: LNHDA, SQIVND (reference sequence). The trim removed 4 bases at V and 0 bases at J, leaving 6 bases unmatched. This CDR3 comprises 16 residues. In DNA form, the CDR3 reads TGTGCCAGTAGTACATGGACTAGCGGTAGCTCCTACGAGCAGTACTTC. Amino acid sequence: CASSTWTSGSSYEQYF.

The rearrangement joins TRBV19 to TRBJ1-1; 7 nucleotides align to TRBD1. V shed 3 bases, J shed 4 bases, and the junction held 5 bases outside the gene matches. The CDR3 runs to 14 residues. Germline CDR1 reads LNHDA; CDR2 reads SQIVND (reference sequence). For the CDR3, the DNA is TGTGCCAGTAGTATGTGGGACAGAGCCACTGAAGCTTTCTTT. Translation gives CASSMWDRATEAFF.

The chain joins TRBV5-8 to TRBJ2-3; D is tentatively TRBD1 or TRBD2 (6 bases each). The germline CDR1 and CDR2 sequences are SGHTS and YDEGEE. Trimming stripped 10 bases from V and 1 base from J, with 16 bases between. The length of the CDR3 is 14 residues. CDR3 sequence (DNA): TGTGCCCCTTCGGGGGCACGGGGCACAGATACGCAGTATTTT. This gives the protein CAPSGARGTDTQYF.

This sequence joins TRBV5-1 and TRBJ2-5; D assignment may be TRBD1 or TRBD2 (5 bases each). V was shortened by 4 bases and J by 5 bases, with 15 bases between the two germline ends. The germline CDR1 and CDR2 sequences are SGHRS and YFSETQ. There are 14 residues in the CDR3. The CDR3 protein is CASSRTGLEETQYF. DNA of the CDR3: TGCGCCAGCAGCAGAACAGGACTGGAGGAGACCCAGTACTTC. The full variable domain, its missing parts supplied by reference TRBV5-1 and TRBJ2-5, is KAGVTQTPRYLIKTRGQQVTLSCSPISGHRSVSWYQQTPGQGLQFLFEYFSETQRNKGNFPGRFSGRQFSNSRSEMNVSTLELGDSALYLCASSRTGLEETQYFGPGTRLLVL.

About this clone: The junction and the germline gene differ at one end; a read error may be behind it. The J gene is TRBJ2-3, the V gene TRBV2, with 7 nucleotides matching TRBD2. Germline V gives CDR1 SNHLY, CDR2 FYNNEI. CDR3 length: 14 amino acids. DNA of the CDR3: TGTGCCAGCAGTGAACATGGGCGGGAGACCCATACAGAATTT. Translating gives CASSEHGRETHTEF.